This T cell receptor beta chain was sequenced for a study of cytomegalovirus exposure and HLA in healthy donors. On the study more broadly: Of several hundred genotyped donors, roughly 81% grouped in the Caucasian-associated ancestry cluster.

V dropped 3 bases and J dropped 0; count of bases not matched to a gene: 11. This CDR3 comprises 18 residues. Germline assignment: CDR1 KGHSH and CDR2 LQKENI. Study-level points and caveats: Later analysis identified a missense DCLRE1C variant that was linked to TCR beta V- and J-gene trimming.

Use of 60 Vbeta and 13 Jbeta primers characterized the PCR. Profiled with immunoSEQ multiplex PCR; TCRdb holds only in-frame clones, not every one. Here the sample spans 120,000 or so clones, roughly 76% being singletons. This clone appeared a single time. Its antigen is not known. The sample taken for sequencing was PBMCs. J is TRBJ1-5 and V is TRBV18; TRBD1 matches at 7 bases. The sequence was collected from a man aged 50 or older in good health and CMV-seropositive. The CDR3: CASSPNRDSRHSNQPQHF. CDR3 nucleotides: TGTGCCAGCTCACCCAACCGGGACAGCCGTCATAGCAATCAGCCCCAGCATTTT. Looking up the rest from reference TRBV18 and TRBJ1-5 gives the full variable domain: NAGVMQNPRHLVRRRGQEARLRCSPMKGHSHVYWYRQLPEEGLKFMVYLQKENIIDESGMPKERFSAEFPKEGPSILRIQQVVRGDSAAYFCASSPNRDSRHSNQPQHFGDGTRLSIL.